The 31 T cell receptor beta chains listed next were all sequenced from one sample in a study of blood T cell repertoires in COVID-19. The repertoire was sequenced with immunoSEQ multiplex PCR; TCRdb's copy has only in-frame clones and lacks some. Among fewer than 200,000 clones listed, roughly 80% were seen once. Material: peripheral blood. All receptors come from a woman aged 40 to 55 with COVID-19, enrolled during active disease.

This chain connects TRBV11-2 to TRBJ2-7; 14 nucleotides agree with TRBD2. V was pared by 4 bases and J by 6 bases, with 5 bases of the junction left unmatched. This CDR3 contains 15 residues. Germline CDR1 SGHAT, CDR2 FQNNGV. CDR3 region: CASSYGTSGGGEQYV. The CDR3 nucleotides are TGTGCCAGCAGCTACGGGACTAGCGGGGGAGGCGAGCAGTACGTC.

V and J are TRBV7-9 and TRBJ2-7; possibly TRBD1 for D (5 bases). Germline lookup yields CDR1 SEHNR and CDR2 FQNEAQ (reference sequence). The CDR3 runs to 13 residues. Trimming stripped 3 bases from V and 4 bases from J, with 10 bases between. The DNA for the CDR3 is TGTGCCAGCAGCTTGAGACAGCAATACGAGCAGTACTTC. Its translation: CASSLRQQYEQYF.

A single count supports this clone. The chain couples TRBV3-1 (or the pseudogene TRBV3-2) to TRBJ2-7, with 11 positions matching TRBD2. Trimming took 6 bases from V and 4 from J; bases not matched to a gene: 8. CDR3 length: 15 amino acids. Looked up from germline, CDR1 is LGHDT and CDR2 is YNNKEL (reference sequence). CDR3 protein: CASSPGLAEVYEQYF. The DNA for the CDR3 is TGTGCCAGCAGTCCGGGACTAGCGGAGGTGTACGAGCAGTACTTC.

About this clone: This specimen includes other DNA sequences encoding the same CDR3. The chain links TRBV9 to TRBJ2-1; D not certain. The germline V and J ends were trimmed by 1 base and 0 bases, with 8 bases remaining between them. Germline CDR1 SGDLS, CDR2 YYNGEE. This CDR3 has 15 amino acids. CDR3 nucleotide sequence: TGTGCCAGCAGCGTACGCGATAGCTCCTACAATGAGCAGTTCTTC. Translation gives CASSVRDSSYNEQFF.

DNA for the CDR3: TGTGCCAGCAGTTCCGGTTTCAATCAGCCCCAGCATTTT. Its translation is CASSSGFNQPQHF. The genes are TRBV27 and TRBJ1-5; D remains unclear. The CDR3 sequence is 13 residues long. V was clipped by 4 bases and J by 3 bases, with 7 bases between them. Germline-derived CDR1 and CDR2 are MNHEY and SMNVEV (reference sequence).

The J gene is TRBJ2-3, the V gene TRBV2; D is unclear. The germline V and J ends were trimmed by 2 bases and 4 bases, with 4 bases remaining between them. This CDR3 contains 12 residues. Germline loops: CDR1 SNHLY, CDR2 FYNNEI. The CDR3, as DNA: TGTGCCAGCAGTGAATCGTCAGATACGCAGTATTTT. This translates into CASSESSDTQYF. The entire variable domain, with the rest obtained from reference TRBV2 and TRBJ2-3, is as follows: EPEVTQTPSHQVTQMGQEVILRCVPISNHLYFYWYRQILGQKVEFLVSFYNNEISEKSEIFDDQFSVERPDGSNFTLKIRSTKLEDSAMYFCASSESSDTQYFGPGTRLTVL.

This CDR3 is CASSGDQRNTGELFF. In DNA form, the CDR3 reads TGTGCCAGCTCAGGAGATCAGCGGAATACCGGGGAGCTGTTTTTT. J is TRBJ2-2 and V is TRBV18, with D maybe TRBD2 (5 bases). CDR1 is KGHSH and CDR2 is LQKENI in the germline V gene. The CDR3 has 15 residues. Trimming left V 5 bases short and J 5 bases short, with 15 bases between. The full variable domain, its missing parts supplied by reference TRBV18 and TRBJ2-2, is NAGVMQNPRHLVRRRGQEARLRCSPMKGHSHVYWYRQLPEEGLKFMVYLQKENIIDESGMPKERFSAEFPKEGPSILRIQQVVRGDSAAYFCASSGDQRNTGELFFGEGSRLTVL.

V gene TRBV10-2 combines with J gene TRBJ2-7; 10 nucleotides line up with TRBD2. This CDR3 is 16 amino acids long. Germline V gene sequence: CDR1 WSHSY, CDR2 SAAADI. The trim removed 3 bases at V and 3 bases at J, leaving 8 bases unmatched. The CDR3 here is CASSEPGLAVLYEQYF. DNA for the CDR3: TGCGCCAGCAGTGAACCCGGACTAGCGGTTCTCTACGAGCAGTACTTC.

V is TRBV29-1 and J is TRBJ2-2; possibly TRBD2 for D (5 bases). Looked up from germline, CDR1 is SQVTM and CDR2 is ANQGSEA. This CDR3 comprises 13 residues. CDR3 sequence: CSATRVQTGELFF. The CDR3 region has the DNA TGCAGTGCCACGAGGGTCCAAACCGGGGAGCTGTTTTTT.

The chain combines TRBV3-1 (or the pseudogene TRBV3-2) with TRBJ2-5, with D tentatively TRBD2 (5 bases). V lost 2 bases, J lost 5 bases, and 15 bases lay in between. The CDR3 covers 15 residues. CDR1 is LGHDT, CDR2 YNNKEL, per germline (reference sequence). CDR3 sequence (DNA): TGTGCCAGCAGCCAATCCCGAGTTGGGAGTGAGACCCAGTACTTC. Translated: CASSQSRVGSETQYF.

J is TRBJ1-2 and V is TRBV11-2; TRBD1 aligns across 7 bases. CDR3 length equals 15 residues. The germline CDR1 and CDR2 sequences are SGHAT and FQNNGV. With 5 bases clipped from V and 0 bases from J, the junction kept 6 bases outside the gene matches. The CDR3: CASSQPGQANYGYTF. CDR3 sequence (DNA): TGTGCCAGCAGCCAACCAGGACAGGCTAACTATGGCTACACCTTC.

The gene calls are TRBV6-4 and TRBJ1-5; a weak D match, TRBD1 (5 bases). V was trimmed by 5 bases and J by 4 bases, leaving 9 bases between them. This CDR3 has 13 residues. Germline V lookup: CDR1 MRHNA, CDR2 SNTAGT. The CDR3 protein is CASSSRENQPQHF. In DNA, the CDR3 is TGTGCCAGCAGTAGCAGGGAAAATCAGCCCCAGCATTTT.

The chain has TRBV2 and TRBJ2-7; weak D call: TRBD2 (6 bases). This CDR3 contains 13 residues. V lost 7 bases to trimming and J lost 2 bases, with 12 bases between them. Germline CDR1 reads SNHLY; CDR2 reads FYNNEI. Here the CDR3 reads CASKVGSTYEQYF. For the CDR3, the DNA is TGTGCCAGCAAGGTCGGGAGTACCTACGAGCAGTACTTC.

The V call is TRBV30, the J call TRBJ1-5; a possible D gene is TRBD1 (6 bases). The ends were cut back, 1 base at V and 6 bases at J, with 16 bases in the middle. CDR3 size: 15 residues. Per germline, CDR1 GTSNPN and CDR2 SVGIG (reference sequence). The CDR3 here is CAWSALVQGGQPQHF. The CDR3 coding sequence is TGTGCCTGGAGTGCGTTAGTACAGGGCGGTCAGCCCCAGCATTTT.

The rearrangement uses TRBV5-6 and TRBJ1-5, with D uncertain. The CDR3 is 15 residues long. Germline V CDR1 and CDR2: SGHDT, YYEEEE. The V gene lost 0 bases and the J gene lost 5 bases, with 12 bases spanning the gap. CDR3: CASSLGARNDQPQHF. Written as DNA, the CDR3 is TGTGCCAGCAGCTTGGGGGCCCGGAACGATCAGCCCCAGCATTTT.

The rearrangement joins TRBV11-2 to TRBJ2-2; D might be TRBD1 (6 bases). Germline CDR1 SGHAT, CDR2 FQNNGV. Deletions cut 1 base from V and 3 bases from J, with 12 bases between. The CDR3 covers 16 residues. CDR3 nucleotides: TGTGCCAGCAGCTTAGTGCACAGGGTCGACACCGGGGAGCTGTTTTTT. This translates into CASSLVHRVDTGELFF.

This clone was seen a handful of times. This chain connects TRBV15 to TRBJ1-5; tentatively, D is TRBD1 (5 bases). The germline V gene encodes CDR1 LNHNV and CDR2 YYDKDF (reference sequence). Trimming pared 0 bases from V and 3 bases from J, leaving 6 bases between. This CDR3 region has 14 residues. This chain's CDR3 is CATSREGLNQPQHF. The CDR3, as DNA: TGTGCCACCAGCAGAGAGGGGCTCAATCAGCCCCAGCATTTT.

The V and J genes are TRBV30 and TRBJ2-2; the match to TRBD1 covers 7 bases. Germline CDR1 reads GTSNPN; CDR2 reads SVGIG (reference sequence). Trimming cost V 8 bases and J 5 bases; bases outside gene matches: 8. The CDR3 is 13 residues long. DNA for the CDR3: TGTGCCGGAACGAACAGGGGTACCGGGGAGCTGTTTTTT. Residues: CAGTNRGTGELFF.

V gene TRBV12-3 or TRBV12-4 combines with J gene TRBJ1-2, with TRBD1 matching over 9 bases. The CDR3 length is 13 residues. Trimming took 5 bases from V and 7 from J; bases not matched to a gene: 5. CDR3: CASSKRDRAGYTF. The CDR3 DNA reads TGTGCCAGCAGTAAACGGGACAGGGCTGGCTACACCTTC.

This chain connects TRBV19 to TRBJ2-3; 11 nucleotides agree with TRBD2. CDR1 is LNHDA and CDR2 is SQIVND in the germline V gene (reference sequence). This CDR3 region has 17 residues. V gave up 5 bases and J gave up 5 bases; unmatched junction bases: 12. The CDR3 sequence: CASSSQPLAGVGDTQYF. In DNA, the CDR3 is TGTGCCAGTAGTTCTCAGCCACTAGCGGGGGTAGGAGATACGCAGTATTTT.

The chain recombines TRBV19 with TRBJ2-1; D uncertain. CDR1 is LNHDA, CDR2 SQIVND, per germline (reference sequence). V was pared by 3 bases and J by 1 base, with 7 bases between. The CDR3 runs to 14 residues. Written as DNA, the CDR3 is TGTGCCAGTAGTATTGCGTTTTCCTACAATGAGCAGTTCTTC. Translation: CASSIAFSYNEQFF.

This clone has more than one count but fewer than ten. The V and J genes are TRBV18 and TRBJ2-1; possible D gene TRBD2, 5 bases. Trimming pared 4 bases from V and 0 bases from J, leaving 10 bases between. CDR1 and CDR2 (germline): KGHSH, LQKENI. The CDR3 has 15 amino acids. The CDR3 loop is CASSLSGSSYNEQFF. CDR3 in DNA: TGTGCCAGCTCACTAAGCGGATCCTCCTACAATGAGCAGTTCTTC.

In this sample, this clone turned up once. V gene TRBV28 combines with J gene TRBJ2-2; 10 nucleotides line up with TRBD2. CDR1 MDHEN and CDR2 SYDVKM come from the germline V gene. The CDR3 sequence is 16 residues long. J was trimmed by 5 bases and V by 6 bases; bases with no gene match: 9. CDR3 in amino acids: CASSSGTSEKTGELFF. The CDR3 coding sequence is TGTGCCAGCAGCTCCGGGACTAGCGAGAAGACCGGGGAGCTGTTTTTT.

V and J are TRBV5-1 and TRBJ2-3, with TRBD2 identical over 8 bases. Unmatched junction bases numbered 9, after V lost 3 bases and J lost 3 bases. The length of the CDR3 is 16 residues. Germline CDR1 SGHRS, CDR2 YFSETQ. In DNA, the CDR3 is TGCGCCAGCAGCTCTCACGGACTAGCTAGTACAGATACGCAGTATTTT. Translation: CASSSHGLASTDTQYF.

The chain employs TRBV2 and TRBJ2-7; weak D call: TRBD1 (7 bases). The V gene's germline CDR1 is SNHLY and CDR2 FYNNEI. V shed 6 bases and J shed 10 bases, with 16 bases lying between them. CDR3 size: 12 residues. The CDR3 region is CASREGQRLQYF. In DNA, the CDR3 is TGTGCCAGCAGGGAGGGACAGCGTTTACAGTACTTC.

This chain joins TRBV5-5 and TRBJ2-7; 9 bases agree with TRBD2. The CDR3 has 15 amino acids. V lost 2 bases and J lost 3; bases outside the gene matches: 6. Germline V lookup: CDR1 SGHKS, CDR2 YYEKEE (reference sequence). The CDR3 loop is CASSFTSGPYYEQYF. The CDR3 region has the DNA TGTGCCAGCAGCTTTACTAGCGGGCCTTACTACGAGCAGTACTTC.

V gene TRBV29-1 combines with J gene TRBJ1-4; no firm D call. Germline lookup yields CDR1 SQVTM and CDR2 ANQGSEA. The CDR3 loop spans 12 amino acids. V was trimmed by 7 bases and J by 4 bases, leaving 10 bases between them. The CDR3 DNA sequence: TGCAGCGGGCGACTGGGTAATGAAAAACTGTTTTTT. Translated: CSGRLGNEKLFF.

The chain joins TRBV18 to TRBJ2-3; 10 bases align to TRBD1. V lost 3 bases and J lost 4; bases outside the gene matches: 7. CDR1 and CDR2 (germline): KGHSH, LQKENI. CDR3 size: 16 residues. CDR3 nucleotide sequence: TGTGCCAGCTCACCCCAGGACAGGGGGTCGGCAGATACGCAGTATTTT. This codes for CASSPQDRGSADTQYF.

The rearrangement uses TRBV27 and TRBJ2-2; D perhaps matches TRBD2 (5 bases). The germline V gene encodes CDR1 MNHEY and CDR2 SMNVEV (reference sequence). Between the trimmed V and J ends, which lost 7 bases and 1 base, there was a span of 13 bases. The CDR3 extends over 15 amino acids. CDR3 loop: CASTWESMNTGELFF. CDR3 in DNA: TGTGCCAGCACCTGGGAGAGTATGAACACCGGGGAGCTGTTTTTT.

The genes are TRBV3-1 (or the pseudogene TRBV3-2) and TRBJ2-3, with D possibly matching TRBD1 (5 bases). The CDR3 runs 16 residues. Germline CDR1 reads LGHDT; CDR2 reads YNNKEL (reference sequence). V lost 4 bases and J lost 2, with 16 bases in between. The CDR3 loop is CASSRFDRPTTDTQYF. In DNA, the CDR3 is TGTGCCAGCAGCCGGTTCGACAGACCCACCACAGATACGCAGTATTTT.

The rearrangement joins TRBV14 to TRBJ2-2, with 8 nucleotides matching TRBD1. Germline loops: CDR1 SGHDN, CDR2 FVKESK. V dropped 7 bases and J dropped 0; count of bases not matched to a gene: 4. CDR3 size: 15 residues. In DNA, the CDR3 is TGTGCCAGCACCCCGGGACAGGCGAACACCGGGGAGCTGTTTTTT. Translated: CASTPGQANTGELFF. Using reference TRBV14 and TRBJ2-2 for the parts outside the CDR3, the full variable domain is EAGVTQFPSHSVIEKGQTVTLRCDPISGHDNLYWYRRVMGKEIKFLLHFVKESKQDESGMPNNRFLAERTGGTYSTLKVQPAELEDSGVYFCASTPGQANTGELFFGEGSRLTVL.